This entry concerns a single T cell receptor (beta chain). Its antigen is unknown. The data were obtained in a study of CD8+ T cells in alopecia areata. The study team obtained lesional scalp punch biopsies and peripheral blood from alopecia areata patients. RNA was extracted and reverse transcribed into cDNA as the sequencing template. This table comes from immunoSEQ multiplex PCR, and its TCRdb copy is limited to in-frame clones, with some not included. The sample carries fewer than 20,000 clones, roughly three fifths recorded once. Findings and caveats of the study: Clarity of TCR sharing across patients fell short of that in mice, possibly HLA-related. Higher clonality than in normal scalp was seen in lesional scalp, especially alopecia totalis/universalis. Normal skin's resident alphabeta T cells are also sequenced in scalp samples.

Sequencing used skin. This receptor was identified in a human donor with alopecia areata.

The CDR3 loop reads CAISEGTATNEKLFF. CDR3 coding DNA: TGTGCCATCAGCGAGGGGACAGCAACTAATGAAAAACTGTTTTTT. The chain carries TRBV10-3 and TRBJ1-4; TRBD1 matches at 7 bases. The CDR3 is 15 residues long. V lost 6 bases to trimming and J lost 0 bases; unmatched junction nucleotides: 4. CDR1 is ENHRY and CDR2 is SYGVKD in the germline V gene.